The clone carrying this T cell receptor (beta chain) was detected a few times. Per germline, CDR1 MGHRA and CDR2 YSYEKL. V gave up 5 bases and J gave up 4 bases, with 15 bases separating them. The CDR3 has 14 residues. This entry is derived from a study of T cell responses to AZD1222 COVID-19 vaccine. The table came from immunoSEQ multiplex PCR; TCRdb's copy has only in-frame clones and leaves some out. The sample yields some 200,000 clones, approximately 90% seen once. The sequencing used peripheral blood, collected on day 0 of AZD1222 vaccination. This chain joins TRBV4-1 and TRBJ2-7, with a weak D call TRBD1 (6 bases). This sequence was found in an adult in good health. The CDR3 bases are TGCGCCAGCAGCACTGGACAGCCCGATTACGAGCAGTACTTC. Amino acids: CASSTGQPDYEQYF.